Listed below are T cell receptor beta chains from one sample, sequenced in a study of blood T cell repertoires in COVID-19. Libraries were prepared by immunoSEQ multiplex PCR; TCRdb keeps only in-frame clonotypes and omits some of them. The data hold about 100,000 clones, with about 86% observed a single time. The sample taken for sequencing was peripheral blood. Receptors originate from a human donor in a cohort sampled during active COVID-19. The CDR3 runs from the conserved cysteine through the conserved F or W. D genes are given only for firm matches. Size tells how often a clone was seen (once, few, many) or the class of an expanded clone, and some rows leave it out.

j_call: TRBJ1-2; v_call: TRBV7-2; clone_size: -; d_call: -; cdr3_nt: TGTGCCAGCAGCTTGGGGGGAACTAACTATGGCTACACCTTC; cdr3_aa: CASSLGGTNYGYTF
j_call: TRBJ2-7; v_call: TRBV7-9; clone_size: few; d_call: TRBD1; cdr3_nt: TGTGCCAGCAGCCGGGGACAGGGTCCCCTCTACGAGCAGTACTTC; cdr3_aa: CASSRGQGPLYEQYF
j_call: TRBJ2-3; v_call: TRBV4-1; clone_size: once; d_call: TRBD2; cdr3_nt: TGCGCCAGCAGCCTCCCGACTAGCGGGAGTACCGATACGCAGTATTTT; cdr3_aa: CASSLPTSGSTDTQYF
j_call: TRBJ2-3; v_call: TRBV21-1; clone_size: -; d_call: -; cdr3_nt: TGTGCCAGCAGCAAAGACCTGACGACTAGCGGGAGTGTGGATACGCAGTATTTT; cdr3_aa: CASSKDLTTSGSVDTQYF
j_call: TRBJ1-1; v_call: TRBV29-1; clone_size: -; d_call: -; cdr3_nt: TGCAGCGGCACGGGACACTTGAACACTGAAGCTTTCTTT; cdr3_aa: CSGTGHLNTEAFF
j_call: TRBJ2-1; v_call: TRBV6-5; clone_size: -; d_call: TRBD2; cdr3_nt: TGTGCCAGCTCTGGGACTAGCCACAATGAGCAGTTCTTC; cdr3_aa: CASSGTSHNEQFF
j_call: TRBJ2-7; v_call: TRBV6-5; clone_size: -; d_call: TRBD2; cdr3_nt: TGTGCCAGCAGCAGAGCGGGGGCCGACGAGCAGTACTTC; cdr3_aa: CASSRAGADEQYF
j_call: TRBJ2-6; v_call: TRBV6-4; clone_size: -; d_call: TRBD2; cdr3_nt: TGTGCCAGCAGTGACGGGACTAGCGGGGGCTCTGGGGCCAACGTCCTGACTTTC; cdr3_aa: CASSDGTSGGSGANVLTF
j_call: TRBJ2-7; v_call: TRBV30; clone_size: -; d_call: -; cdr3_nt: TGTGCCTGGCGACAGCCTCTCCCCTACGAGCAGTACTTC; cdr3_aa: CAWRQPLPYEQYF
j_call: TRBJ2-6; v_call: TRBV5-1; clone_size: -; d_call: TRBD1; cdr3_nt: TGCGCCAGCAGCAGGACAGGGAAGCCTGGGGCCAACGTCCTGACTTTC; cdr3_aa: CASSRTGKPGANVLTF
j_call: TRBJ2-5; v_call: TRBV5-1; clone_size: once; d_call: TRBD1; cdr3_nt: TGCGCCAGCAGTCCCGACAGGGGGCGAGAGACCCAGTACTTC; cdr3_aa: CASSPDRGRETQYF
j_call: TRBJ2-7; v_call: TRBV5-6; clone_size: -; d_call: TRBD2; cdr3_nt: TGTGCCAGCAGCCAGGGACTAGCGTCCTACGAGCAGTACTTC; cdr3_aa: CASSQGLASYEQYF
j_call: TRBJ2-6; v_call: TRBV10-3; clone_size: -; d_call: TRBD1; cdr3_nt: TGTGCCATCAGTGAGCAGGGGGCAGGGGCCAACGTCCTGACTTTC; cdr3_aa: CAISEQGAGANVLTF
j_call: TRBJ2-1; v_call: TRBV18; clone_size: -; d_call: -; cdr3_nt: TGTGCCAGCTCACCAGGGGGCGGAACCTACAATGAGCAGTTCTTC; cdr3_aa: CASSPGGGTYNEQFF
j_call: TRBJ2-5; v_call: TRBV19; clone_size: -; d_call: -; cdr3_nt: TGTGCCAGTAGTATAATAGGCGGAGGCGAGACCCAGTACTTC; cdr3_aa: CASSIIGGGETQYF
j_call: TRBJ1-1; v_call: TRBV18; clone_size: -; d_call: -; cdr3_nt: TGTGCCAGCTCACCGAAACCGTCGTTTAGCACTGAAGCTTTCTTT; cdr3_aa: CASSPKPSFSTEAFF
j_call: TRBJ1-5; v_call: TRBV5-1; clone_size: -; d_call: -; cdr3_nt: TGCGCCAGCAGCCTTTCGGCGGGCCAGCCCCAGCATTTT; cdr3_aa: CASSLSAGQPQHF
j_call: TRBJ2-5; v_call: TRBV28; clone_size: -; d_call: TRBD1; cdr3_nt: TGTGCCAGCAGTTCGAACAGGGGTGTCCAAGAGACCCAGTACTTC; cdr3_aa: CASSSNRGVQETQYF
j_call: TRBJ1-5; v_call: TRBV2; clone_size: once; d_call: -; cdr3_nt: TGTGCCAGCAGTGAGGTCGTCGGTCAGCCCCAGCATTTT; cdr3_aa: CASSEVVGQPQHF
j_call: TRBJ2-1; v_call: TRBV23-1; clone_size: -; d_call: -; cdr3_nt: TGCTGCTTCGGCGGGGATCCCTACAATGAGCAGTTCTTC; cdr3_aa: CCFGGDPYNEQFF
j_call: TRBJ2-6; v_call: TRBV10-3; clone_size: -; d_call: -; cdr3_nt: TGTGCCATCAGTGAGTTCGGGCGGCCCCGGGACTCTGGGGCCAACGTCCTGACTTTC; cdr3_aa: CAISEFGRPRDSGANVLTF
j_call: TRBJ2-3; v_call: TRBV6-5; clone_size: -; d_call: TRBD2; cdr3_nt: TGTGCCAGCAGTACAGCGGGAGGCGCAGATACGCAGTATTTT; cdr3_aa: CASSTAGGADTQYF
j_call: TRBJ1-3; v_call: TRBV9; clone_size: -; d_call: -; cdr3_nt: TGTGCCAGCAGCGTAGAGGACAGAGGAAACACCATATATTTT; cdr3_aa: CASSVEDRGNTIYF
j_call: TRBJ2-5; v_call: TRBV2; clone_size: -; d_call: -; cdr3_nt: TGTGCCAGCAACAGGGGGGGGATTGAGACCCAGTACTTC; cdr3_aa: CASNRGGIETQYF
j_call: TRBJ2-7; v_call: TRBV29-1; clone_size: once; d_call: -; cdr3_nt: TGCAGCGTTGGTTCTGGCATTACCTACGAGCAGTACTTC; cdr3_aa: CSVGSGITYEQYF
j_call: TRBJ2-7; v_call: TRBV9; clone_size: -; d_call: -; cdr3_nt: TGTGCCAGCAGCGTAGTCCCGACTAGTGGGATCTACGAGCAGTACTTC; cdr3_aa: CASSVVPTSGIYEQYF
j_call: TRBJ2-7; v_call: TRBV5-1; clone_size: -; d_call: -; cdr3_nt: TGCGCCAGCAGCTTGGAAGCGCCGATCTCCTACGAGCAGTACTTC; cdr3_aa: CASSLEAPISYEQYF
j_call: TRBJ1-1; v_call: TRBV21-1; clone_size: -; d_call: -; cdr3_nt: TGTGCCAGCAGCAAAGCGCGACAGGGTAACACTGAAGCTTTCTTT; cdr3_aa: CASSKARQGNTEAFF
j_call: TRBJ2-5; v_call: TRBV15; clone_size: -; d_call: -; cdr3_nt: TGTGCCACCAGCATCGGGTCCCAACGAGAGACCCAGTACTTC; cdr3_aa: CATSIGSQRETQYF
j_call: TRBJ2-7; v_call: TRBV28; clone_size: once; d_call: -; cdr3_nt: TGTGCCAGCAGTTTAGCGCTTGCCTACGAGCAGTACTTC; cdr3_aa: CASSLALAYEQYF
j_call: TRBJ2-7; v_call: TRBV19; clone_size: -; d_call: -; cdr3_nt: TGTGCCAGTAGTATCCGGGACTCCTCCTACGAGCAGTACTTC; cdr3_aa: CASSIRDSSYEQYF
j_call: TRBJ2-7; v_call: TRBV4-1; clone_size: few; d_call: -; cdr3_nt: TGCGCCAGCAGCCAAGGACTTAACTACGAGCAGTACTTC; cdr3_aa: CASSQGLNYEQYF
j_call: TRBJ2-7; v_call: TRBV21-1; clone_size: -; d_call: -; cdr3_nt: TGTGCCAGCAGCAAGGAGGAACTAGCGGGAGGGCCGGGCTCTTACGAGCAGTACTTC; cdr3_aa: CASSKEELAGGPGSYEQYF
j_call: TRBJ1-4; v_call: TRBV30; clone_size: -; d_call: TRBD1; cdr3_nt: TGTGCCTGGAGTAGGACAGGACTAAATGAAAAACTGTTTTTT; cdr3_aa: CAWSRTGLNEKLFF
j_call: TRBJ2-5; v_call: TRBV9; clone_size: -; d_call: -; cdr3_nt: TGTGCCAGCAGCGTAGGACAGGCCCCGGAGACCCAGTACTTC; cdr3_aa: CASSVGQAPETQYF
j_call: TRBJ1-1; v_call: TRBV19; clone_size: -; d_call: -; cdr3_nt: TGTGCCAGTAGTCCACCCCGGGTAAGGAACACTGAAGCTTTCTTT; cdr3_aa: CASSPPRVRNTEAFF
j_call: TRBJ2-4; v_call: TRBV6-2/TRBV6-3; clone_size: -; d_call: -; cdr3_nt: TGTGCCAGCAGTTACGGTTCGCGAAACATTCAGTACTTC; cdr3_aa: CASSYGSRNIQYF
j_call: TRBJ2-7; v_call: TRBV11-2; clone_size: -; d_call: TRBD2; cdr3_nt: TGTGCCAGCAGCGCCCGACTAGCGGAGCCTTCCTACGAGCAGTACTTC; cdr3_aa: CASSARLAEPSYEQYF
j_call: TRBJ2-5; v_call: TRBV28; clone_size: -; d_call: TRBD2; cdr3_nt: TGTGCCAGCAGTCCCGCCGGGAGGGAGAAAGAGACCCAGTACTTC; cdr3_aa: CASSPAGREKETQYF
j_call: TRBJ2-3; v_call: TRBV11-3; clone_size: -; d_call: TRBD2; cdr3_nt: TGTGCCAGCAGCTTAGAGGGACTAGCGGGAATCGCAGATACGCAGTATTTT; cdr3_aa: CASSLEGLAGIADTQYF
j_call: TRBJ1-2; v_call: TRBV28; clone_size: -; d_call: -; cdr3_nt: TGTGCCAGCACTCGCAGAAACTATGGCTACACCTTC; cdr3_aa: CASTRRNYGYTF
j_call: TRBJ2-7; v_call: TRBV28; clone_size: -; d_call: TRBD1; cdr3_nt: TGTGCCAGCAGACGACAGGGGGCATGGGAGCAGTACTTC; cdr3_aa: CASRRQGAWEQYF
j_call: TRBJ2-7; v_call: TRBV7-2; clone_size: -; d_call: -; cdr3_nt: TGTGCCAGCAGCTTATCGGTGGGAGGATATGACGAGCAGTACTTC; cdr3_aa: CASSLSVGGYDEQYF
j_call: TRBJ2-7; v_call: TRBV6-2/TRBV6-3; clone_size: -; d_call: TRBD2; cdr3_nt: TGTGCCAGCAGTCACCTGGGACTAGCTCTTGAGCAGTACTTC; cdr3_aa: CASSHLGLALEQYF
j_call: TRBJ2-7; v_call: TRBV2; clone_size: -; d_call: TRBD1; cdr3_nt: TGTGCCAGCAGAGGAGGGACAGGGCTTTACGAGCAGTACTTC; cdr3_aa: CASRGGTGLYEQYF
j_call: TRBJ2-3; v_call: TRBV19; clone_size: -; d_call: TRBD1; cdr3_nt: TGTGCCAGTAAGACAGGGGGCTCGGATACGCAGTATTTT; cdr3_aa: CASKTGGSDTQYF
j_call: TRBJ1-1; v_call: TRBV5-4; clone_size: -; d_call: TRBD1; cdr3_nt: TGTGCCAGCTCTCCTCTACAGGGGGCTAACACTGAAGCTTTCTTT; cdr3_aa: CASSPLQGANTEAFF
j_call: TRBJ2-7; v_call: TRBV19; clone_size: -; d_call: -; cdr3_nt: TGTGCCAGTAGTATTACGGGGGAGTACGAGCAGTACTTC; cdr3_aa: CASSITGEYEQYF